The next 20 T cell receptor beta chains were all read from a single sample in a study of vaccination and CD4 T cells after COVID-19 (dated 2022 in TCRdb). The label giving this sample's treatment or condition can be read as: roughly 10-day PBMC culture with coronavirus spike peptide pools or control peptides (ViraFEST assay). The antigens of these receptors remain unknown. The library was produced with PCR. For sequencing, an Illumina iSeq 100 was employed. At the Johns Hopkins FTIC core, DNA from the cultured CD4+ T cells underwent TCR sequencing with the Oncomine TCR Beta short-read assay. Using fastp at Q25 and MiXCR, TCRdb reprocessed the public reads and kept productive beta chains. A single entry per CDR3 protein holds the most common genes and DNA from its merged rows. The sample table shows some 10,000 distinct CDR3 sequences, and about 70% are seen once. The ten largest make up 11% of the sample.

Specimen: CD4+ T cells from blood, cultured in vitro. These receptors were taken from a human donor who had recovered from COVID-19.

This clonotype was counted between two and nine times. V gene TRBV24-1 combines with J gene TRBJ1-5; D perhaps matches TRBD1 (5 bases). Trimming took off 3 bases at V and 3 bases at J, with 14 bases between the two ends. This CDR3 comprises 16 residues. Per the germline V gene, CDR1 is KGHDR and CDR2 is SFDVKD. DNA for the CDR3: TGTGCCACCAGTGATGCCATGGGGCAATTCAATCAGCCCCAGCATTTT. This gives the protein CATSDAMGQFNQPQHF.

The chain has TRBV7-2 and TRBJ1-5; TRBD1 aligns across 7 bases. CDR1 and CDR2 (germline): SGHTA, FQGNSA. CDR3 length equals 14 residues. J was trimmed by 7 bases and V by 1 base; bases with no gene match: 4. DNA of the CDR3: TGTGCCAGCAGCTTAGTCCCGACAGGGCAGCCCCAGCATTTT. Protein product: CASSLVPTGQPQHF. The full variable domain, in which reference TRBV7-2 and TRBJ1-5 provide the parts outside the CDR3, is GAGVSQSPSNKVTEKGKDVELRCDPISGHTALYWYRQSLGQGLEFLIYFQGNSAPDKSGLPSDRFSAERTGGSVSTLTIQRTQQEDSAVYLCASSLVPTGQPQHFGDGTRLSIL.

As regards this clonotype: A junction boundary mismatches the germline segment, possibly from a read error. The chain combines TRBV7-7 with TRBJ2-5; D is perhaps TRBD1 or TRBD2 (5 bases each). Germline CDR1 SSHAT, CDR2 FNYEAQ (reference sequence). The CDR3 length is 13 residues. In DNA form, the CDR3 reads TGTGCTAGCAGCCTGGGGGTTGGAGAGACCCAGTACTTC. Its translation: CASSLGVGETQYF. The variable domain in full, completed from reference TRBV7-7 and TRBJ2-5, reads GAGVSQSPRYKVTKRGQDVTLRCDPISSHATLYWYQQALGQGPEFLTYFNYEAQPDKSGLPSDRFSAERPEGSISTLTIQRTEQRDSAMYRCASSLGVGETQYFGPGTRLLVL.

The genes are TRBV6-1 and TRBJ1-6; a possible D gene is TRBD1 (5 bases). V was cut by 6 bases and J by 6 bases, with 18 bases left in between. The CDR3 contains 16 residues. Germline V gene data show CDR1 as MNHNS and CDR2 as SASEGT. CDR3 DNA: TGTGCCAGCAGGAAAGGAACACGGGACGGTAATTCACCCCTCCACTTT. Residues: CASRKGTRDGNSPLHF.

This clonotype occurred a few times. This chain uses TRBV5-4 with TRBJ2-3, with 7 nucleotides matching TRBD1. The germline V gene encodes CDR1 SGHNT and CDR2 YYREEE (reference sequence). The CDR3 totals 16 residues. V lost 1 base to trimming and J lost 1 base; unmatched junction nucleotides: 6. CDR3 sequence reads: CASSLKQGSGTDTQYF. The CDR3 DNA is TGTGCCAGCAGCTTGAAACAGGGGTCTGGCACAGATACGCAGTATTTT. Filled out from reference TRBV5-4 and TRBJ2-3, the complete variable domain reads ETGVTQSPTHLIKTRGQQVTLRCSSQSGHNTVSWYQQALGQGPQFIFQYYREEENGRGNFPPRFSGLQFPNYSSELNVNALELDDSALYLCASSLKQGSGTDTQYFGPGTRLTVL.

This sequence joins TRBV10-3 and TRBJ2-3, with TRBD2 matching 7 bases. The V gene's germline CDR1 is ENHRY and CDR2 SYGVKD. The CDR3 consists of 14 residues. V was clipped by 7 bases and J by 1 base; unmatched bases: 5. CDR3 nucleotides: TGTGCCATCATGACTAGCCTCGGCACAGATACGCAGTATTTT. Translated: CAIMTSLGTDTQYF.

The chain has TRBV6-5 and TRBJ1-2, with D possibly matching TRBD1 (6 bases). Trimming stripped 4 bases from V and 4 bases from J, with 16 bases between. CDR3 size: 15 residues. Germline V gives CDR1 MNHEY, CDR2 SVGAGI. CDR3 protein: CASSFRQVQGYGYTF. For the CDR3, the DNA is TGTGCCAGCAGTTTTCGACAGGTGCAGGGCTATGGCTACACCTTC.

By share of the sample, this clonotype is medium-sized. The chain uses TRBV27 and TRBJ1-1; no definite D call. The CDR3 is made up of 12 amino acids. Germline assignment: CDR1 MNHEY and CDR2 SMNVEV (reference sequence). The V end was cut by 3 bases, the J end by 10 bases, with 12 bases between. This CDR3 is CASSFAFGIAFF. CDR3 DNA sequence: TGTGCCAGCAGTTTCGCCTTCGGAATAGCTTTCTTT.

CDR3 DNA sequence: TGTGCCAGCAGCTTATCGAGGACAGTTAATTCACCCCTCCACTTT. The encoded protein is CASSLSRTVNSPLHF. The chain recombines TRBV11-3 with TRBJ1-6; a weak D match, TRBD1 (6 bases). This CDR3 spans 15 amino acids. Per germline, CDR1 SGHNT and CDR2 YENEEA. The V gene lost 2 bases and the J gene lost 6 bases, with 11 bases spanning the gap.

The chain combines TRBV6-2 or TRBV6-3 with TRBJ1-2, with D possibly TRBD1 on 5 matching bases. Germline values: CDR1 MNHEY, CDR2 SVGEGT. V lost 5 bases to trimming and J lost 0 bases, with 16 bases between them. This CDR3 region has 16 residues. The CDR3 sequence: CASSDMGTAANYGYTF. For the CDR3, the DNA is TGTGCCAGCAGTGATATGGGGACGGCCGCTAACTATGGCTACACCTTC.

In this sample, this clonotype turned up a few times. This chain connects TRBV12-5 to TRBJ1-5; 7 bases align to TRBD1. Losses at the gene ends were 6 bases for V and 5 bases for J; bases not matched to a gene: 7. Germline V lookup: CDR1 LGHNT, CDR2 FRNRAP. The CDR3 contains 14 residues. CDR3 sequence reads: CASGIQGRHQPQHF. In nucleotides, the CDR3 is TGTGCTAGTGGCATACAGGGGAGACATCAGCCCCAGCATTTT.

This chain uses TRBV12-3 or TRBV12-4 with TRBJ2-7; a weak D match, TRBD1 (6 bases). The CDR3 length is 12 residues. The V end lost 5 bases, the J end lost 3 bases, and 8 bases lay between the germline ends. The chain's CDR3 is CASSPDSYEQYF. CDR3 in DNA: TGTGCCAGCAGTCCGGACAGCTACGAGCAGTACTTC.

CDR3 loop: CASSLGGQGRNSYNSPLHF. The CDR3 DNA follows: TGTGCCAGCAGTTTAGGGGGACAGGGCCGAAACTCCTATAATTCACCCCTCCACTTT. The chain is built from TRBV27 and TRBJ1-6; 9 nucleotides align to TRBD1. Per germline, CDR1 MNHEY and CDR2 SMNVEV (reference sequence). The CDR3 length is 19 residues. V trimming: 2 bases; J trimming: 0 bases; junction bases outside the gene matches: 8.

The V call is TRBV6-1, the J call TRBJ2-3; 7 bases map to TRBD1. CDR3 length: 15 residues. Unmatched junction bases numbered 7, after V lost 6 bases and J lost 1 base. Germline V gives CDR1 MNHNS, CDR2 SASEGT. The CDR3 nucleotides are TGTGCCAGCAGGAACAGGGGTGGGGGCACAGATACGCAGTATTTT. Amino acids: CASRNRGGGTDTQYF.

The chain employs TRBV2 and TRBJ1-5; no clear D gene. Between the trimmed V and J ends, which lost 4 bases and 1 base, there was a span of 8 bases. Germline V CDR1 and CDR2: SNHLY, FYNNEI. The CDR3 runs 14 residues. The CDR3 is CASSVEDSNQPQHF. DNA of the CDR3: TGTGCCAGCAGTGTCGAGGACAGCAATCAGCCCCAGCATTTT.

The rearrangement joins TRBV10-1 to TRBJ2-1; D could derive from TRBD1 or TRBD2 (6 bases each). Germline loops: CDR1 WNHNN, CDR2 SYGVQD (reference sequence). There are 14 residues in the CDR3. Between the trimmed V and J ends, which lost 4 bases and 8 bases, there was a span of 15 bases. CDR3 bases: TGCGCCAGCAGTGCTGGAGGGGGAAAGGATGAGCAGTTCTTC. It is translated as CASSAGGGKDEQFF.

The chain employs TRBV10-3 and TRBJ2-2; TRBD2 matches 11 bases. The CDR3 totals 15 residues. CDR1 is ENHRY, CDR2 SYGVKD, per germline. Trimming cost V 6 bases and J 4 bases; bases outside gene matches: 4. Here the CDR3 reads CAIRGTSGTTGELFF. CDR3 DNA: TGTGCCATCAGGGGGACTAGCGGAACCACCGGGGAGCTGTTTTTT.

This CDR3 is CSAPGQSFRSPLHF. CDR3 bases: TGCAGTGCTCCGGGACAGTCCTTCCGTTCACCCCTCCACTTT. The V call is TRBV20-1, the J call TRBJ1-6; the match to TRBD1 covers 7 bases. J gave up 9 bases and V 5 bases, and 10 bases lay outside the gene matches. Germline lookup yields CDR1 DFQATT and CDR2 SNEGSKA (reference sequence). CDR3 length: 14 amino acids.

This clonotype came up once. CDR3 sequence: CASSYSNRGKGFYGYTF. In DNA, the CDR3 is TGTGCCAGCAGTTACTCGAACAGGGGGAAGGGCTTCTATGGCTACACCTTC. The rearrangement links TRBV6-5 to TRBJ1-2, with TRBD1 identical over 8 bases. Germline V gene data show CDR1 as MNHEY and CDR2 as SVGAGI. V trimming: 0 bases; J trimming: 4 bases; junction bases outside the gene matches: 10. The CDR3 totals 17 residues.

J is TRBJ1-2 and V is TRBV30; 12 bases agree with TRBD1. The CDR3 runs 14 residues. V trimming: 1 base; J trimming: 8 bases; junction bases outside the gene matches: 5. The germline V gene encodes CDR1 GTSNPN and CDR2 SVGIG (reference sequence). The CDR3 reads CAWSGDRGRRGYTF. DNA for the CDR3: TGTGCCTGGAGTGGGGACAGGGGGCGCCGGGGCTACACCTTC.